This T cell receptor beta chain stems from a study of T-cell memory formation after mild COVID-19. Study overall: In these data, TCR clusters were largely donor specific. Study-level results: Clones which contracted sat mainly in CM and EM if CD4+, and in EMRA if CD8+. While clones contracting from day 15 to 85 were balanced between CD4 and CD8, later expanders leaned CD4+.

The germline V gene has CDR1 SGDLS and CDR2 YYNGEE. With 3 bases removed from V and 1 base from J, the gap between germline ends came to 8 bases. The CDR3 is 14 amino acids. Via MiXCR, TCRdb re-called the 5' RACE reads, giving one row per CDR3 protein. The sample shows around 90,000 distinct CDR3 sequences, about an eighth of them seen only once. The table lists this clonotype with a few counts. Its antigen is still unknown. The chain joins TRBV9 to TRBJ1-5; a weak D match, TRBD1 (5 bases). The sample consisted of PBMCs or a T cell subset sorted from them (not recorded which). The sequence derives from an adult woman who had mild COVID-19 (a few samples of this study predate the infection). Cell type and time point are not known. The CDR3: CASSAGSSNQPQHF. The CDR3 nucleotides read TGTGCCAGCAGCGCAGGGTCGAGCAATCAGCCCCAGCATTTT.